This entry concerns a single T cell receptor (beta chain). Its cognate antigen is unknown. From germline, CDR1 is MNHEY and CDR2 SMNVEV (reference sequence). The ends lost 6 bases at V and 6 bases at J; junction bases unmatched: 11. CDR3 length: 15 residues. These data are taken from a study of identical twins. TCRdb called the 5' RACE reads again in MiXCR, with one record for every CDR3 protein. The data show about 920,000 distinct CDR3 sequences, with about 12% seen just once and under 2% held by the top ten. The study, taken as a whole, reports: The same donors were not followed; conclusions instead depended on cross-sectional statistical analysis.

These same data were also listed under a study on yellow fever vaccine responses in identical twins.

The gene calls are TRBV27 and TRBJ2-7, with TRBD2 identical over 10 bases. The sequenced sample consisted of PBMCs. The sequence came from a woman aged 18 to 35 in good health. This chain's CDR3 is CASSLTSGTLLEQYF. CDR3 nucleotides: TGTGCCAGCAGCCTTACTAGCGGGACTCTCCTCGAGCAGTACTTC.